Shown below are 4 T cell receptor beta chains from a single sample sequenced in a study of blood T cell repertoires in COVID-19. Generated by immunoSEQ multiplex PCR, the TCRdb table keeps only in-frame clones and is missing some. This sample yields a few hundred thousand clones, of which roughly 87% are seen a single time; 2.5% to 3% belongs to the top ten. The sample consisted of PBMCs or T cells enriched from blood (not recorded which). These receptor sequences come from a woman aged 25 to 39 who had recovered from COVID-19.

This clone was seen once. The chain combines TRBV9 with TRBJ1-3; 7 bases agree with TRBD1. The CDR3 runs 20 residues. Germline-derived CDR1 and CDR2 are SGDLS and YYNGEE. The J segment lost 0 bases and the V segment lost 0 bases, leaving 15 bases of the junction unmatched. The CDR3 DNA follows: TGTGCCAGCAGCGTAGTCCCCATAGGTCTGACAGGGAGCTCTGGAAACACCATATATTTT. As protein: CASSVVPIGLTGSSGNTIYF.

The chain couples TRBV2 to TRBJ1-1, with a tentative D call TRBD1 (6 bases). Per germline, CDR1 SNHLY and CDR2 FYNNEI. V was pared by 11 bases and J by 6 bases, with 16 bases between. CDR3 length: 12 amino acids. The chain's CDR3 is CAYRGRGSEAFF. CDR3 bases: TGTGCCTATCGGGGCAGGGGCTCTGAAGCTTTCTTT. Full variable domain (remainder filled in from reference TRBV2 and TRBJ1-1): EPEVTQTPSHQVTQMGQEVILRCVPISNHLYFYWYRQILGQKVEFLVSFYNNEISEKSEIFDDQFSVERPDGSNFTLKIRSTKLEDSAMYFCAYRGRGSEAFFGQGTRLTVV.

This clone was observed a single time. The rearrangement uses TRBV11-2 and TRBJ2-1, with 9 bases lining up with TRBD2. The V gene's germline CDR1 is SGHAT and CDR2 FQNNGV. The CDR3 is 16 amino acids. V lost 2 bases, J lost 4 bases, and 6 bases stayed unmatched. The CDR3 region is CASSLRSSGVYNEQFF. The CDR3 nucleotides read TGTGCCAGCAGCTTAAGGTCTAGCGGGGTTTACAATGAGCAGTTCTTC.

The chain employs TRBV27 and TRBJ2-1; D might be TRBD2 (5 bases). The CDR3 loop spans 13 amino acids. V dropped 6 bases and J dropped 4 bases, with 10 bases sitting between them. Per germline, CDR1 MNHEY and CDR2 SMNVEV (reference sequence). The CDR3 spells CASSLASYNEQFF. CDR3 DNA sequence: TGTGCCAGCAGCCTAGCTTCGTACAATGAGCAGTTCTTC.